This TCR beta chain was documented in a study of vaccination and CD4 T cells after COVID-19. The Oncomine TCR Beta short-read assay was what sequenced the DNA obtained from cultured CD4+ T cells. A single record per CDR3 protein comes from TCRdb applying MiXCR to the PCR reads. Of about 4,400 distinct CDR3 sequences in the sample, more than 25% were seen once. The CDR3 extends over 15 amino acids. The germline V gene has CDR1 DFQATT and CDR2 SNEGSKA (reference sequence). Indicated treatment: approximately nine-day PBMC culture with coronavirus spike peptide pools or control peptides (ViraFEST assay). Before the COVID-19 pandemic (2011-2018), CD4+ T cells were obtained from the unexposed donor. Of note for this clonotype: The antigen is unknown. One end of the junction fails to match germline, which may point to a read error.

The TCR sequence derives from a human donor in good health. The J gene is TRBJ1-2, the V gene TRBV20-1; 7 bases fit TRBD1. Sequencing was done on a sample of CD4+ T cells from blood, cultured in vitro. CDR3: CGASGLGQSNYGYTF. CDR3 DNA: TGCGGTGCTAGCGGGCTGGGACAGTCTAACTATGGCTACACCTTC.